Below are 2 T cell receptor beta chains sequenced from a single sample in a study of identical twins. TCRdb reprocessed the 5' RACE reads via MiXCR and lists one record per CDR3 protein. The sample lists around 480,000 distinct CDR3 sequences, over 12% occurring once. The sample was also linked to a second study, of yellow fever vaccine responses in identical twins.

Input material: CD4+ T cells sorted from blood. The source is a woman aged 18-29 years in good health.

This clonotype has just a few counts. The CDR3 nucleotides read TGTGCCAGCAGCGTAGCTTGGGCGGGCGACGAGCAGTACTTC. Translation: CASSVAWAGDEQYF. V usage is TRBV9 and J usage is TRBJ2-7, with D perhaps TRBD2 (5 bases). This CDR3 region has 14 residues. The V end lost 0 bases, the J end lost 5 bases, and 12 bases lay between the germline ends. CDR1 and CDR2 from the germline V gene are SGDLS and YYNGEE.

In its sample, this clonotype was seen many times. In nucleotides, the CDR3 is TGCGCCAGCAGCCAAGGATTAGAAACCGGGCCCAGACCCGGGGAGCTGTTTTTT. Protein sequence: CASSQGLETGPRPGELFF. The chain has TRBV4-3 and TRBJ2-2; D remains unclear. Per the germline V gene, CDR1 is LGHNA and CDR2 is YSLEER. The V end lost 1 base, the J end lost 6 bases, and 21 bases lay between the germline ends. The CDR3 is 18 residues long.